A selection of T cell receptor beta chains follows, all from one sample in a study of blood T cell repertoires in COVID-19. Assay: immunoSEQ multiplex PCR; the TCRdb copy retains only in-frame clones and omits some. The table shows roughly 190,000 clones, with 75% to 90% occurring only once. Input material: peripheral blood. These receptors were obtained from a man aged 25-45 years with acute or convalescent COVID-19. The CDR3 runs from the conserved cysteine through the conserved F or W. D genes are given only for firm matches. Rows may omit the clone size; those that give it use once, few, many or a size class.

j_call,v_call,clone_size,d_call,cdr3_aa,cdr3_nt
TRBJ2-5,TRBV7-7,once,TRBD2,CASSRSGSGETQYF,TGTGCTAGCAGCCGTAGCGGGAGTGGAGAGACCCAGTACTTC
TRBJ2-7,TRBV9,.,TRBD1,CASSSGTGLREQYF,TGTGCCAGCAGCTCCGGGACAGGGTTACGCGAGCAGTACTTC
TRBJ2-3,TRBV6-5,.,.,CASSWGPREAQYF,TGTGCCAGCAGTTGGGGACCGAGGGAGGCGCAGTATTTT
TRBJ2-7,TRBV25-1,.,.,CASSDYSGRAYEQYF,TGTGCCAGCAGTGACTATTCCGGGAGAGCCTACGAGCAGTACTTC
TRBJ2-5,TRBV7-6,.,.,CASSLRQVQETQYF,TGTGCCAGCAGCTTGAGACAAGTTCAAGAGACCCAGTACTTC
TRBJ1-2,TRBV7-9,.,.,CASSVNYGYTF,TGTGCCAGCAGCGTAAACTATGGCTACACCTTC
TRBJ2-3,TRBV28,.,TRBD2,CASSPGLAGEERDTQYF,TGTGCCAGCAGTCCGGGACTAGCGGGAGAGGAAAGAGATACGCAGTATTTT
TRBJ2-7,TRBV2,.,.,CASSDRGVGEQYF,TGTGCCAGCAGTGACAGGGGCGTAGGGGAGCAGTACTTC
TRBJ2-5,TRBV19,.,.,CASSPRLEVFGTQYF,TGTGCCAGTAGCCCTCGGCTAGAAGTCTTTGGGACCCAGTACTTC
TRBJ2-7,TRBV5-1,few,TRBD2,CASSLEGARWGLAYEQYF,TGCGCCAGCAGCTTGGAGGGCGCCAGGTGGGGACTAGCCTACGAGCAGTACTTC
TRBJ2-5,TRBV9,.,.,CASSVNRDGETQYF,TGTGCCAGCAGCGTAAATCGGGATGGGGAGACCCAGTACTTC
TRBJ2-4,TRBV6-6,.,TRBD1,CASKQGQRVVIQYF,TGTGCCAGCAAACAGGGACAGAGGGTCGTCATTCAGTACTTC
TRBJ2-3,TRBV5-6,.,.,CASSLLYGSGTDTQYF,TGTGCCAGCAGCTTGTTGTACGGGTCCGGCACAGATACGCAGTATTTT
TRBJ1-2,TRBV7-2,.,.,CASTRRAGPNYGYTF,TGTGCCAGCACCCGACGGGCGGGACCCAACTATGGCTACACCTTC
TRBJ1-4,TRBV3-1/TRBV3-2,.,.,CASSQLGGATNEKLFF,TGTGCCAGCAGCCAACTAGGAGGCGCAACTAATGAAAAACTGTTTTTT
TRBJ1-6,TRBV9,.,.,CASSVDNYNSPLHF,TGTGCCAGCAGCGTAGATAATTATAATTCACCCCTCCACTTT
TRBJ2-1,TRBV28,once,TRBD1,CASGQGVDEQFF,TGTGCCTCCGGACAGGGGGTAGATGAGCAGTTCTTC
TRBJ1-5,TRBV7-9,.,.,CASSPGDSYSNQPQHF,TGTGCCAGCAGCCCTGGGGACTCCTATAGCAATCAGCCCCAGCATTTT
TRBJ1-5,TRBV6-5,.,.,CASSSGREDQPQHF,TGTGCCAGCAGCTCTGGACGGGAAGATCAGCCCCAGCATTTT
TRBJ2-7,TRBV7-9,once,TRBD2,CASSGGTSGSNEQYF,TGTGCCAGCAGTGGAGGGACTAGCGGGAGCAACGAGCAGTACTTC
TRBJ1-1,TRBV5-8,.,TRBD1,CASSWGTGVDTEAFF,TGTGCCAGCAGCTGGGGGACAGGGGTTGACACTGAAGCTTTCTTT
TRBJ2-2,TRBV12-5,.,TRBD2,CASGLRLAGDWNTGELFF,TGTGCTAGTGGTCTACGACTAGCGGGAGATTGGAACACCGGGGAGCTGTTTTTT
TRBJ1-1,TRBV12-3/TRBV12-4,.,TRBD1,CASSRTGETEAFF,TGTGCCAGCAGCAGGACAGGAGAGACTGAAGCTTTCTTT